The TCR beta chain described here comes from a study of metastatic and nonmetastatic thyroid tumors. Study details: Peripheral blood and tumor or nodule samples from malignant and benign thyroid patients were compared.

With 5 bases clipped from V and 5 bases from J, the junction kept 6 bases outside the gene matches. CDR1 and CDR2 from the germline V gene are SGHAT and FQNNGV. The CDR3 spans 13 residues. Thyroid surgery took place with no prior treatment in any patient. Using MiXCR, TCRdb re-called clones from the PCR reads. This table holds 10,000 to 15,000 clones, about 26% found once. Ten or more counts support this clone. A much larger clone differs from this one at a single base, so this may be a read error. The sample contains more than one DNA sequence encoding this CDR3. Sequencing was performed on tumor tissue. J is TRBJ2-7 and V is TRBV11-2; 7 bases fit TRBD2. The receptor comes from a female donor with papillary thyroid cancer or a benign thyroid nodule (not recorded which). Some clones in this sample may be carry-over from other donors' samples. The CDR3 here is CASSLGLEHEQYF. The CDR3 coding sequence is TGTGCCAGCAGCCTAGGACTAGAACACGAGCAGTACTTC.